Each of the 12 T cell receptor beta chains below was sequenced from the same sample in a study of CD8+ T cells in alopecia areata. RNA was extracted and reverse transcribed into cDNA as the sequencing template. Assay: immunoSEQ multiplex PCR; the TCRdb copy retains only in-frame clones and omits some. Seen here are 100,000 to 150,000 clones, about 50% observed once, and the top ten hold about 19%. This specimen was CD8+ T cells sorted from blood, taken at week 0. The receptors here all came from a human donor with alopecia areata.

CDR3 protein: CASSLWGDLSYEQYF. The CDR3 bases are TGTGCCAGCAGTTTATGGGGGGACCTTTCCTACGAGCAGTACTTC. V usage is TRBV27 and J usage is TRBJ2-7, with D possibly TRBD2 on 6 matching bases. Trimming took 1 base from V and 1 from J, leaving 11 bases between them. CDR1 is MNHEY, CDR2 SMNVEV, per germline (reference sequence). The CDR3 contains 15 residues.

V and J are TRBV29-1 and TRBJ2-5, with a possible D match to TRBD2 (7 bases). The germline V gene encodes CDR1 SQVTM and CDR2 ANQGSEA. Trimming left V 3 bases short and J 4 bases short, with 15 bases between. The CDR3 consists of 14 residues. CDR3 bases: TGCAGCGTTGACGGGGGGTTAGGGGGAGAGACCCAGTACTTC. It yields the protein CSVDGGLGGETQYF.

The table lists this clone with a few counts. CDR3 region: CASSTGQEDTEAFF. The DNA of the CDR3 is TGTGCCAGCAGCACGGGACAGGAGGACACTGAAGCTTTCTTT. The chain employs TRBV7-9 and TRBJ1-1, with 8 bases identical to TRBD1. Per the germline V gene, CDR1 is SEHNR and CDR2 is FQNEAQ (reference sequence). This CDR3 region has 14 residues. With 5 bases clipped from V and 3 bases from J, the junction kept 5 bases outside the gene matches.

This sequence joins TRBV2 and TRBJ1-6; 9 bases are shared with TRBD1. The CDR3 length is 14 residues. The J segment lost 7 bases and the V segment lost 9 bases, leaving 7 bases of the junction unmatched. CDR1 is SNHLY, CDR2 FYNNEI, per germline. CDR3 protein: CASGQGTYNSPLHF. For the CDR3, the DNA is TGTGCCAGTGGACAGGGGACTTACAATTCACCCCTCCACTTT.

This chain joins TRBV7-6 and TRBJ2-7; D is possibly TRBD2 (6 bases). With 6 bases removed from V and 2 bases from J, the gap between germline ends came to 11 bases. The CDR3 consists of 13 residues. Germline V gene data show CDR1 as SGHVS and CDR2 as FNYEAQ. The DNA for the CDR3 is TGTGCCAGCAGTCAAGGAGGGGCCTACGAGCAGTACTTC. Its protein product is CASSQGGAYEQYF.

CDR3 in DNA: TGTGCCAGCAGCTCCTCACCTGACTGGGATTCACCCCTCCACTTT. Translation: CASSSSPDWDSPLHF. The chain uses TRBV7-2 and TRBJ1-6; D gene ambiguous. The CDR3 is 15 residues long. V was shortened by 4 bases and J by 8 bases, with 15 bases between the two germline ends. The germline V gene has CDR1 SGHTA and CDR2 FQGNSA. The variable domain in full, completed from reference TRBV7-2 and TRBJ1-6, reads GAGVSQSPSNKVTEKGKDVELRCDPISGHTALYWYRQSLGQGLEFLIYFQGNSAPDKSGLPSDRFSAERTGGSVSTLTIQRTQQEDSAVYLCASSSSPDWDSPLHFGNGTRLTVT.

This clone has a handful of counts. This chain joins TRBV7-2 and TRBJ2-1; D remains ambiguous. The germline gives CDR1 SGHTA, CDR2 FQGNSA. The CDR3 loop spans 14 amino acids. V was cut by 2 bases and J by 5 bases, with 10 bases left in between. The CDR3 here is CASSLSRTNNEQFF. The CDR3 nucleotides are TGTGCCAGCAGCTTAAGTAGGACGAACAATGAGCAGTTCTTC.

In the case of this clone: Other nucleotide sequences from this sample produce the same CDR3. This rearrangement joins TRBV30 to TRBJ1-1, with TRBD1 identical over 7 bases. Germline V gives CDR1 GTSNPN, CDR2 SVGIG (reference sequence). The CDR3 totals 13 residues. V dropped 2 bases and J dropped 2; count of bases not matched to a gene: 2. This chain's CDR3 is CAWSQGGNTEAFF. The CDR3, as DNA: TGTGCCTGGAGTCAGGGGGGAAACACTGAAGCTTTCTTT.

CDR3 DNA sequence: TGTGCTAGTGGTCCCGACATCCGCTACGAGCAGTACTTC. Translated: CASGPDIRYEQYF. The chain employs TRBV12-5 and TRBJ2-7; D remains unclear. Trimming stripped 5 bases from V and 3 bases from J, with 11 bases between. The germline V gene has CDR1 LGHNT and CDR2 FRNRAP. The CDR3 consists of 13 residues.

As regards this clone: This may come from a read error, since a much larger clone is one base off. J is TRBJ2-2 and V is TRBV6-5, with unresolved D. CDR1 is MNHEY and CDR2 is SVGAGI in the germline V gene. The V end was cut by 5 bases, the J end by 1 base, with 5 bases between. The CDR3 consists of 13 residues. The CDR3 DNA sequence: TGTGCCAGCAGTCGGGTGAACACCGGGGAGCTGTTTTTT. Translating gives CASSRVNTGELFF.

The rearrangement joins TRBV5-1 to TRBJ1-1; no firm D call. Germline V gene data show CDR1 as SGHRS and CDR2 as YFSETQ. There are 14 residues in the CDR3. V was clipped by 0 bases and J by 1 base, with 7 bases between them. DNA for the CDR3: TGCGCCAGCAGCTTGGTTGAGTGGAACACTGAAGCTTTCTTT. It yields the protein CASSLVEWNTEAFF. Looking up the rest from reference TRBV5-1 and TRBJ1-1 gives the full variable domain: KAGVTQTPRYLIKTRGQQVTLSCSPISGHRSVSWYQQTPGQGLQFLFEYFSETQRNKGNFPGRFSGRQFSNSRSEMNVSTLELGDSALYLCASSLVEWNTEAFFGQGTRLTVV.

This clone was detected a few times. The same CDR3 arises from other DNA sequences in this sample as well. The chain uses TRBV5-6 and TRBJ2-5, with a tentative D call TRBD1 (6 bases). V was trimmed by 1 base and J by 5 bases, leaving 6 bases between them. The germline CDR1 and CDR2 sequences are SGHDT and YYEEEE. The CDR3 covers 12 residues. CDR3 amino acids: CASSLQGETQYF. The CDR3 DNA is TGTGCCAGCAGCTTGCAGGGGGAGACCCAGTACTTC.